Detailed here is one T cell receptor (beta chain). Participants were aged roughly 18 to 89 years from about 25 US areas. Cohort assignment relied on participant-reported clinical history. This record comes from a study of blood T cell repertoires in COVID-19. Profiled with immunoSEQ multiplex PCR; TCRdb holds only in-frame clones, not every one. Among roughly 190,000 clones, roughly 84% were seen once, and the ten largest hold roughly 3.2%. The CDR3 spans 15 residues. V lost 0 bases to trimming and J lost 5 bases; unmatched junction nucleotides: 7. The germline V gene has CDR1 SGDLS and CDR2 YYNGEE. This receptor was taken from a woman under 40 who had been exposed to COVID-19. This sequence joins TRBV9 and TRBJ2-5; 7 bases line up with TRBD1. Sequenced sample: PBMCs or T cells enriched from blood (not recorded which). CDR3 DNA: TGTGCCAGCAGCGTAGAAGGGGGCTCGGGGGAGACCCAGTACTTC. This encodes CASSVEGGSGETQYF.